This record covers a single TCR beta chain. Through a sample-barcoded 5' primer and a J-beta primer mix, a second PCR was run for roughly 6 to 11 cycles. TCRdb independently ran MiXCR on the 5' RACE reads; one entry per CDR3 protein. Seen here are almost 1 million distinct CDR3 sequences, roughly half observed once, and the top ten hold over 20%. This sample was included in a study of blood T cells in healthy people across ages. The V gene's germline CDR1 is SQVTM and CDR2 ANQGSEA. Trimming removed 6 bases at V and 13 bases at J, with 22 bases between. The CDR3 extends over 13 amino acids. Each of the donors had 8 to 10 milliliters of peripheral blood drawn into EDTA-treated Vacutainer tubes.

V is TRBV29-1 and J is TRBJ2-1; TRBD1 or TRBD2 may be the D gene (5 bases each). Source material: blood. This sequence originates from a woman aged 55-75 years in good health. The CDR3 loop is CSVRQGGGETQFF. CDR3 bases: TGCAGCGTACGCCAGGGTGGAGGAGAGACCCAGTTCTTC.